This TCR beta chain was captured in a study of blood T cells in healthy people across ages. The amount of total RNA extracted per sample was at least 5.5 micrograms. This CDR3 comprises 14 residues. Trimming took 2 bases from V and 5 from J, leaving 13 bases between them. The germline V gene encodes CDR1 SGDLS and CDR2 YYNGEE. Sample-barcoded 5' priming and a J-beta primer mix drove a second PCR of roughly 7 to 11 cycles. TCRdb re-analysed the 5' RACE reads in MiXCR, keeping a single row per CDR3 protein. The top ten hold 9.5% to 13% of the sample, which has about 840,000 distinct CDR3 sequences, just under 30% seen once. This clonotype was seen more than once but under ten times. These data are also associated with another study on T cells of mothers and their children. That paper notes: Unrelated mother-child pairs always had slightly, but never significantly, lower normalized overlap than related pairs.

The chain recombines TRBV9 with TRBJ1-2; D is possibly TRBD1 (6 bases). This receptor was taken from a woman aged 40 to 55 in good health. Sequencing was performed on blood. In DNA form, the CDR3 reads TGTGCCAGCAGCGTTGGGGGAGGGGGTTATGGCTACACCTTC. Translation gives CASSVGGGGYGYTF.